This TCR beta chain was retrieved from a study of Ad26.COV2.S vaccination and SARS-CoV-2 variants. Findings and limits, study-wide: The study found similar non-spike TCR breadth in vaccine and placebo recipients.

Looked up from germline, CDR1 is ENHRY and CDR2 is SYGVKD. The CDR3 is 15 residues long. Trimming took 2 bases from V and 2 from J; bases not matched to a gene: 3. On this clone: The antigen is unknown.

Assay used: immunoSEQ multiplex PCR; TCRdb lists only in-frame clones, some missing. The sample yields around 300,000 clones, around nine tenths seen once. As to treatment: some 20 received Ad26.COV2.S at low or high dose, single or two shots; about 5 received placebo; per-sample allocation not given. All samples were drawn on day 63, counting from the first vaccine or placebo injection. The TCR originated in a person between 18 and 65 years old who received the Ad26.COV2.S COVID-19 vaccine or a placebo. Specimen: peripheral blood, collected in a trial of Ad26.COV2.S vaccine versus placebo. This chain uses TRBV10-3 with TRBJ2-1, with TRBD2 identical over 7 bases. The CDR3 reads CAISETSVAYNEQFF. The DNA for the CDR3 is TGTGCCATCAGTGAGACTAGCGTCGCCTACAATGAGCAGTTCTTC.